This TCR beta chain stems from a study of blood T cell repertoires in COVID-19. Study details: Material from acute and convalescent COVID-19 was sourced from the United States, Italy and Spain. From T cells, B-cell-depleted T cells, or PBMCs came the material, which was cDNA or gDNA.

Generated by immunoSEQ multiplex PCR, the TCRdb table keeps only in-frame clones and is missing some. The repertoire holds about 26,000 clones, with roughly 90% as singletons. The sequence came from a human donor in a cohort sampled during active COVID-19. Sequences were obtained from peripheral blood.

The CDR3 is CASAGRDRGNTEAFF. CDR3 DNA: TGTGCCAGCGCAGGCCGAGACAGGGGGAACACTGAAGCTTTCTTT. The chain uses TRBV6-5 and TRBJ1-1; 8 nucleotides align to TRBD1. Trimming cost V 8 bases and J 1 base; bases outside gene matches: 9. CDR1 is MNHEY and CDR2 is SVGAGI in the germline V gene. CDR3 length equals 15 residues.